A single sample gave rise to the 21 T cell receptor beta chains below, sequenced in a study of blood T cell repertoires in COVID-19. Repertoires were generated with immunoSEQ multiplex PCR, while TCRdb's copy carries only in-frame clones and drops some. Seen here are 250,000 or so clones, 80% to 85% observed once, and the top ten hold 4.2%. Input material: peripheral blood. The receptors derive from a man in his 60s with acute or convalescent COVID-19.

V gene TRBV10-3 combines with J gene TRBJ2-1, with 7 bases fitting TRBD2. Losses at the gene ends were 6 bases for V and 8 bases for J; bases not matched to a gene: 4. This CDR3 has 12 amino acids. Per the germline V gene, CDR1 is ENHRY and CDR2 is SYGVKD. CDR3 region: CAISGLGYEQFF. Here the CDR3 DNA reads TGTGCCATCAGCGGACTAGGCTATGAGCAGTTCTTC.

The chain links TRBV3-1 (or the pseudogene TRBV3-2) to TRBJ1-2; D not certain. CDR3 length: 14 amino acids. Deletions cut 5 bases from V and 4 bases from J, with 14 bases between. In germline, CDR1 is LGHDT, CDR2 YNNKEL (reference sequence). The CDR3 spells CASSYGLASYGYTF. The DNA for the CDR3 is TGTGCCAGCAGCTACGGACTAGCGTCCTATGGCTACACCTTC.

Concerning this clone itself: The sample has other DNA sequences that encode this CDR3 too. This rearrangement joins TRBV6-5 to TRBJ1-6; 10 bases match TRBD1. This CDR3 has 13 amino acids. J was trimmed by 7 bases and V by 6 bases; bases with no gene match: 0. The germline V gene has CDR1 MNHEY and CDR2 SVGAGI. The CDR3, as DNA: TGTGCCAGCAGGACAGGGGGCAATTCACCCCTCCACTTT. It translates to CASRTGGNSPLHF.

The chain employs TRBV11-2 and TRBJ2-7; 8 nucleotides match TRBD1. V trimming: 4 bases; J trimming: 1 base; junction bases outside the gene matches: 9. CDR1 and CDR2 from the germline V gene are SGHAT and FQNNGV. CDR3 length: 16 residues. CDR3 in DNA: TGTGCCAGCAGCTCGAGACAGGGGAGTGGGTCCTACGAGCAGTACTTC. It yields the protein CASSSRQGSGSYEQYF.

The V call is TRBV27, the J call TRBJ2-1; D is undetermined. Per germline, CDR1 MNHEY and CDR2 SMNVEV (reference sequence). Trimming left V 5 bases short and J 3 bases short, with 17 bases between. This CDR3 spans 16 amino acids. CDR3 amino acids: CASSLIPTRRYNEQFF. CDR3 DNA: TGTGCCAGCAGTCTCATTCCGACTCGCCGCTACAATGAGCAGTTCTTC.

The V gene is TRBV5-1, the J gene TRBJ2-3; 13 bases line up with TRBD2. The CDR3 extends over 17 amino acids. V lost 5 bases and J lost 0; bases outside the gene matches: 6. The germline V gene encodes CDR1 SGHRS and CDR2 YFSETQ. The DNA of the CDR3 is TGCGCCAGCAGAGGGACTAGCGGGACGCTAAGCACAGATACGCAGTATTTT. Translated, it gives CASRGTSGTLSTDTQYF.

The CDR3 region has the DNA TGTGCCAGCAGTTCCCCGGGAGAGGGGGCCCATGGCTACACCTTC. This codes for CASSSPGEGAHGYTF. The chain recombines TRBV28 with TRBJ1-2; 7 bases are shared with TRBD1. The germline gives CDR1 MDHEN, CDR2 SYDVKM. Losses at the gene ends were 4 bases for V and 6 bases for J; bases not matched to a gene: 11. This CDR3 contains 15 residues.

This rearrangement joins TRBV7-9 to TRBJ1-1, with 8 positions matching TRBD1. J was trimmed by 6 bases and V by 5 bases; bases with no gene match: 2. Germline values: CDR1 SEHNR, CDR2 FQNEAQ (reference sequence). The CDR3 runs to 12 residues. Here the CDR3 reads CASSDRGSEAFF. CDR3 DNA: TGTGCCAGCAGCGACAGGGGATCTGAAGCTTTCTTT. The full variable domain, completed using reference TRBV7-9 and TRBJ1-1, is DTGVSQNPRHKITKRGQNVTFRCDPISEHNRLYWYRQTLGQGPEFLTYFQNEAQLEKSRLLSDRFSAERPKGSFSTLEIQRTEQGDSAMYLCASSDRGSEAFFGQGTRLTVV.

This clone showed up just a few times. This chain uses TRBV3-1 (or the pseudogene TRBV3-2) with TRBJ2-1; TRBD2 matches at 10 bases. V lost 2 bases and J lost 6; bases outside the gene matches: 4. The length of the CDR3 is 15 residues. Germline V gene lookup returns CDR1 LGHDT and CDR2 YNNKEL (reference sequence). In nucleotides, the CDR3 is TGTGCCAGCAGCCAACTCCCTAGCGGGGGCAATGAGCAGTTCTTC. Translated: CASSQLPSGGNEQFF.

The chain uses TRBV10-3 and TRBJ2-7, with 9 bases identical to TRBD2. After removal of 5 bases from V and 7 bases from J, the junction contained 12 bases not matched to a gene. The CDR3 spans 15 residues. Per the germline V gene, CDR1 is ENHRY and CDR2 is SYGVKD. This CDR3 reads CAISLSPSGVGEQYF. CDR3 in DNA: TGTGCCATCAGTCTTAGTCCTAGCGGGGTTGGAGAGCAGTACTTC.

This clone was counted a few times. The J gene is TRBJ2-6, the V gene TRBV27; unclear D gene. The V end was cut by 0 bases, the J end by 1 base, with 4 bases between. Germline CDR1 MNHEY, CDR2 SMNVEV (reference sequence). The CDR3 runs to 15 residues. The CDR3 nucleotides are TGTGCCAGCAGTTTATCCGGGTCTGGGGCCAACGTCCTGACTTTC. Protein sequence: CASSLSGSGANVLTF.

The chain joins TRBV19 to TRBJ2-7; D gene unclear. Trimming removed 4 bases from V and 8 bases from J, with 9 bases in between. Germline V gene lookup returns CDR1 LNHDA and CDR2 SQIVND (reference sequence). The CDR3 runs to 11 residues. The DNA for the CDR3 is TGTGCCAGTAGTACCGGTTACCAGCAGTACTTC. Protein product: CASSTGYQQYF. The full variable domain, completed using reference TRBV19 and TRBJ2-7, is DGGITQSPKYLFRKEGQNVTLSCEQNLNHDAMYWYRQDPGQGLRLIYYSQIVNDFQKGDIAEGYSVSREKKESFPLTVTSAQKNPTAFYLCASSTGYQQYFGPGTRLTVT.

The chain carries TRBV11-2 and TRBJ1-1; D might be TRBD1 (5 bases). V was clipped by 2 bases and J by 1 base, with 20 bases between them. CDR1 is SGHAT and CDR2 is FQNNGV in the germline V gene. This CDR3 has 18 residues. CDR3 DNA: TGTGCCAGCAGCTTACGAAGGGTACAGGTCGGGGGGAACACTGAAGCTTTCTTT. Amino acid sequence: CASSLRRVQVGGNTEAFF.

The chain is built from TRBV11-3 and TRBJ2-2; D gene ambiguous. The V end was cut by 4 bases, the J end by 1 base, with 7 bases between. The CDR3 length is 14 residues. Germline V lookup: CDR1 SGHNT, CDR2 YENEEA. The CDR3: CASSYGENTGELFF. The CDR3 nucleotides read TGTGCCAGCAGCTACGGAGAGAACACCGGGGAGCTGTTTTTT.

The chain employs TRBV7-2 and TRBJ2-1; 10 bases map to TRBD2. There are 16 residues in the CDR3. With 3 bases clipped from V and 0 bases from J, the junction kept 2 bases outside the gene matches. Per germline, CDR1 SGHTA and CDR2 FQGNSA. CDR3 in DNA: TGTGCCAGCAGCTTGTCTAGCGGGAGCTCCTACAATGAGCAGTTCTTC. Protein product: CASSLSSGSSYNEQFF.

This chain links TRBV30 with TRBJ2-2; 9 nucleotides match TRBD2. V was clipped by 3 bases and J by 2 bases; unmatched bases: 13. The CDR3 is 18 residues long. The germline gives CDR1 GTSNPN, CDR2 SVGIG (reference sequence). The CDR3 loop is CAWRKGTRGGANTGELFF. CDR3 bases: TGTGCCTGGAGAAAGGGGACTCGCGGGGGGGCAAACACCGGGGAGCTGTTTTTT.

The chain recombines TRBV9 with TRBJ2-2, with 10 bases matching TRBD1. V was pared by 0 bases and J by 4 bases, with 9 bases of the junction left unmatched. This CDR3 spans 18 amino acids. Germline-derived CDR1 and CDR2 are SGDLS and YYNGEE. The CDR3 coding sequence is TGTGCCAGCAGCGTAGGTCCCGGGACAGGGGTGGGCACCGGGGAGCTGTTTTTT. This sequence encodes CASSVGPGTGVGTGELFF.

The J gene is TRBJ2-1, the V gene TRBV5-6; 8 nucleotides line up with TRBD2. The V and J ends lost 4 bases and 9 bases, in that order; junction bases with no gene match: 21. Germline V gene sequence: CDR1 SGHDT, CDR2 YYEEEE. CDR3 size: 18 residues. The CDR3 sequence is CASSLRTGTSMRAVEQFF. The DNA for the CDR3 is TGTGCCAGCAGCCTAAGAACCGGGACTAGTATGCGGGCGGTTGAGCAGTTCTTC.

The rearrangement joins TRBV9 to TRBJ2-2, with 7 bases fitting TRBD2. The CDR3 sequence is 15 residues long. Germline V gene lookup returns CDR1 SGDLS and CDR2 YYNGEE. With 3 bases clipped from V and 5 bases from J, the junction kept 7 bases outside the gene matches. As DNA, the CDR3 is TGTGCCAGCAGCGAACGGGGGGACGGGACCGGGGAGCTGTTTTTT. It codes for CASSERGDGTGELFF.

The chain combines TRBV14 with TRBJ2-7; D is possibly TRBD1 (7 bases). Trimming pared 1 base from V and 4 bases from J, leaving 17 bases between. This CDR3 contains 16 residues. Germline CDR1 and CDR2: SGHDN and FVKESK. For the CDR3, the DNA is TGTGCCAGCAGCCAAGCACAGGGGACTTCTAGATACGAGCAGTACTTC. It specifies CASSQAQGTSRYEQYF.

J is TRBJ2-7 and V is TRBV2; 14 bases map to TRBD2. Per the germline V gene, CDR1 is SNHLY and CDR2 is FYNNEI. CDR3 length: 17 amino acids. Unmatched junction bases numbered 12, after V lost 5 bases and J lost 6 bases. CDR3 sequence: CASSPFFGTSGSGEQYF. Here the CDR3 DNA reads TGTGCCAGCAGTCCATTTTTCGGGACTAGCGGGAGTGGCGAGCAGTACTTC.